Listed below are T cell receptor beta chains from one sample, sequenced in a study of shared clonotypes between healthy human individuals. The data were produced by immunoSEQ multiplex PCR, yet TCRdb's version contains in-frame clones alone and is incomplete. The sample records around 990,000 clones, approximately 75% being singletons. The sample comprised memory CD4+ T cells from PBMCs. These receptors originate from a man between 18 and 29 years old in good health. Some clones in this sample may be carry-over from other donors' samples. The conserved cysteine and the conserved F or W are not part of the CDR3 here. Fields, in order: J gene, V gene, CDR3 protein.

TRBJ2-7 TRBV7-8 ASSPSGVSSYEQY
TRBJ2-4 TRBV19 ASSTDKPTQY
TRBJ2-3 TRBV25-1 ASSVSSRDNPTQY
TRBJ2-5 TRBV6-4 ASRQDRTAETQY
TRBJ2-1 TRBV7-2 ASSLGTPGLAGPGDEQF
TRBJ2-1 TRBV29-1 SVRLATEQF
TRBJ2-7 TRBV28 ASSLTGGEGYEQY
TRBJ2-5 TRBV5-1 ASSFRGQETQY
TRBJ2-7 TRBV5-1 ASSLNTGTGAMGQY
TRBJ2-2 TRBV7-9 ASRLGTGGVGELF
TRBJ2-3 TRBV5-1 ASSPGQGTDTQY
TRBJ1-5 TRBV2 ASSEATLRQPQH
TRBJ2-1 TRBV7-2 ASSPLGLAGVREQF
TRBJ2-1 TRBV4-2 ASSQGLSSDEQF
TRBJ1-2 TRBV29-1 SVVQVYGYT
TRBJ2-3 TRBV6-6 ATYRSGRDTQY
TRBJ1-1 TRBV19 ASTSPRGRENTEAF
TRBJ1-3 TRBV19 ASRIAVGNTIY
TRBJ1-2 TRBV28 ASSSAPGDKANYGYT
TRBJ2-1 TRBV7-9 ASSPRTSGRVNYNEQF
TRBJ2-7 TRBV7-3 ASSLTVGNEQY
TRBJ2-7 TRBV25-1 ASSDNPYEQY
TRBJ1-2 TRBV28 ASRSRGQSNYGYT
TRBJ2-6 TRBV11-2 ASSLAGEGANVLT
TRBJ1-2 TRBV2 ASSRQGSNYGYT
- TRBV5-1 ASSPRGSGTYEQY
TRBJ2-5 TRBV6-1 ANGQPQETQY
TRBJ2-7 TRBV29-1 SVRTSGRGAHLGQY
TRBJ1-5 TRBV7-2 ASSLLGAVGNQPQH
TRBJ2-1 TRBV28 ASGLLGVGGDEQF
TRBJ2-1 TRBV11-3 ASSPRTSGREYNEQF
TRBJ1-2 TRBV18 ASSPTGQENYGYT
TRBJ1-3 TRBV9 ASSVDDTIY
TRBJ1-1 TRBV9 ASSVEDRYTEAF
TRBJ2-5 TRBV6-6 ASSPRETQY
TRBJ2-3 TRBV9 ASSPLVGGGTDTQY
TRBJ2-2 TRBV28 ASIGNTGELF
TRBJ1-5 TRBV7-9 ASTRDGNQPQH
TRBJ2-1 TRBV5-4 AMVGDSYNEQF
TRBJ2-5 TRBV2 ASGAGVDQETQY
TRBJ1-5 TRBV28 ASSPPSKGQPQH
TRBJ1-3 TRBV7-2 ASSRHRDDTIY
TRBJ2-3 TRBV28 ASLDVGTDTQY
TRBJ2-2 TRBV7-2 ASRRTRDTGELF
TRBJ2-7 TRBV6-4 ASRLAGGAYEQY
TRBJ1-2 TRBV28 ASSSPYGYT
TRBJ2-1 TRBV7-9 ASSLAGVVHEQF
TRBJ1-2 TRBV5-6 ASSMGAYGYT
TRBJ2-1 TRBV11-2 ASSSAASPGNEQF
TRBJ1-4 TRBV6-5 ASSAGGATNEKLF
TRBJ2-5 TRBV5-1 ASSLLPSGIETQY